This T cell receptor beta chain was obtained from a study of cytomegalovirus exposure and HLA in healthy donors. Study-wide background: Roughly 85 million unique TCRs from HLA-typed donors were held in an early release of data.

PCR employed 60 Vbeta and 13 Jbeta primers. Repertoires were generated with immunoSEQ multiplex PCR, while TCRdb's copy carries only in-frame clones and drops some. The repertoire has 110,000 to 150,000 clones, about 75% of them found once; the top ten carry roughly 6.6%. Germline V lookup: CDR1 SGDLS, CDR2 YYNGEE. After removal of 3 bases from V and 8 bases from J, the junction contained 14 bases not matched to a gene. This CDR3 has 16 amino acids. Sequencing was carried out using PBMCs. The rearrangement links TRBV9 to TRBJ2-4; TRBD2 agrees at 7 bases. This sequence was found in a man younger than 45 in good health and CMV-seronegative. DNA for the CDR3: TGTGCCAGCAGCGACCCCATGGGGGGGAGAGGAGACATTCAGTACTTC. It encodes CASSDPMGGRGDIQYF.